A single sample is the source of the 4 T cell receptor beta chains below, sequenced in a study of shared clonotypes between healthy human individuals. Sequenced by immunoSEQ multiplex PCR; TCRdb stores in-frame clones only, minus some. The sample has about 1.9 million clones; about 94% are singletons. Positively selected for CCR7, the CD45RO-negative cells used as naive CD8 cells excluded terminally differentiated effector memory CD45RA+ cells. The sample comprised naive CD8+ T cells from PBMCs. The origin of the receptors is a young man in good health. Some clones in this sample may be carry-over from other donors' samples.

The chain carries TRBV18 and TRBJ2-1; 7 nucleotides match TRBD2. CDR3 length: 14 residues. Per the germline V gene, CDR1 is KGHSH and CDR2 is LQKENI. V was pared by 3 bases and J by 4 bases, with 3 bases of the junction left unmatched. In DNA form, the CDR3 reads TGTGCCAGCTCACCGGGAGCGGGGTACAATGAGCAGTTCTTC. Translating gives CASSPGAGYNEQFF.

The CDR3 spells CASMGTGSYEQYF. In DNA form, the CDR3 reads TGTGCCAGCATGGGGACAGGGTCGTACGAGCAGTACTTC. The chain recombines TRBV13 with TRBJ2-7; 9 bases match TRBD1. The germline V gene has CDR1 PRHDT and CDR2 FYEKMQ (reference sequence). The CDR3 length is 13 residues. The ends lost 7 bases at V and 4 bases at J; junction bases unmatched: 5.

This chain uses TRBV7-2 with TRBJ2-7, with 11 bases lining up with TRBD2. The CDR3 extends over 18 amino acids. V shed 2 bases, J shed 0 bases, and the junction held 9 bases outside the gene matches. The germline V gene has CDR1 SGHTA and CDR2 FQGNSA. CDR3 bases: TGTGCCAGCAGCTTAATGGGACTAGCGGTACTGAGCTCCTACGAGCAGTACTTC. Protein sequence: CASSLMGLAVLSSYEQYF.

The gene calls are TRBV5-1 and TRBJ2-3; 8 bases match TRBD2. The CDR3 length is 15 residues. Germline V CDR1 and CDR2: SGHRS, YFSETQ. Germline trimming cut 3 bases from V and 0 bases from J; bases unmatched to any gene: 3. CDR3 nucleotide sequence: TGCGCCAGCAGCTATCCTAGCGGGAGCACAGATACGCAGTATTTT. Protein: CASSYPSGSTDTQYF.